This passage covers 12 T cell receptor beta chains from one sample sequenced in a study of OX40 agonist ivuxolimab in advanced cancers. Profiled with immunoSEQ multiplex PCR; TCRdb holds only in-frame clones, not every one. The table shows around 44,000 clones, with about 90% occurring only once. Specimen: CD4+ or CD8+ T cells sorted from blood, collected in a trial of the OX40 agonist ivuxolimab. Every receptor here comes from an adult with an advanced solid tumor such as melanoma, head and neck, liver or kidney cancer.

This clone has only one observation. This chain uses TRBV19 with TRBJ1-6, with TRBD1 matching over 9 bases. There are 14 residues in the CDR3. V shed 6 bases, J shed 8 bases, and the junction held 5 bases outside the gene matches. Per the germline V gene, CDR1 is LNHDA and CDR2 is SQIVND (reference sequence). The CDR3 reads CASRVTGGDSPLHF. The CDR3 DNA is TGTGCCAGTAGGGTGACAGGGGGAGATTCACCCCTCCACTTT.

In the case of this clone: Additional DNA sequences in this sample encode the identical CDR3. The J gene is TRBJ2-6, the V gene TRBV30; 10 bases align to TRBD2. This CDR3 has 15 amino acids. Germline V gene data show CDR1 as GTSNPN and CDR2 as SVGIG (reference sequence). V gave up 7 bases and J gave up 4 bases; unmatched junction bases: 7. CDR3 DNA: TGTGCCTCGAGCGGGAGGGGTGTGGGGGCCAACGTCCTGACTTTC. Translation gives CASSGRGVGANVLTF.

The chain joins TRBV21-1 to TRBJ1-1; TRBD1 was called by the table and not checked on the DNA. TRBV21-1 is a known pseudogene. The CDR3 sequence is 16 residues long. CDR3 protein: CASSKDAGGLNTEAFF. The CDR3, as DNA: TGTGCCAGCAGCAAAGATGCAGGGGGCTTGAACACTGAAGCTTTCTTT.

The CDR3 DNA follows: TGTGCCAGCAGCGCTCAGGGACAGGAGAACTATGGCTACACCTTC. It yields the protein CASSAQGQENYGYTF. The rearrangement uses TRBV4-2 and TRBJ1-2, with 8 bases fitting TRBD1. Trimming removed 5 bases from V and 2 bases from J; junction bases left unmatched: 7. Germline values: CDR1 LGHNA, CDR2 YNFKEQ. The CDR3 consists of 15 residues.

This chain joins TRBV28 and TRBJ2-3; D perhaps matches TRBD1 (5 bases). The CDR3 consists of 15 residues. CDR1 is MDHEN and CDR2 is SYDVKM in the germline V gene. V shed 3 bases and J shed 0 bases, with 10 bases lying between them. The CDR3 loop reads CASSFRTQSTDTQYF. DNA of the CDR3: TGTGCCAGCAGTTTCAGGACACAAAGCACAGATACGCAGTATTTT.

The rearrangement links TRBV30 to TRBJ2-7; 7 bases align to TRBD2. Germline V CDR1 and CDR2: GTSNPN, SVGIG (reference sequence). This CDR3 is 14 amino acids long. V trimming: 4 bases; J trimming: 2 bases; junction bases outside the gene matches: 8. The CDR3 nucleotides read TGTGCCTGGACCGCGGGGGTTCTCACCTACGAGCAGTACTTC. Translating gives CAWTAGVLTYEQYF.

CDR3 region: CASSLSPRTAENIQYF. CDR3 coding DNA: TGTGCCAGCAGCTTAAGCCCCCGGACAGCGGAAAACATTCAGTACTTC. This chain uses TRBV7-9 with TRBJ2-4; D perhaps matches TRBD1 (6 bases). V lost 2 bases, J lost 5 bases, and 16 bases lay in between. Germline values: CDR1 SEHNR, CDR2 FQNEAQ (reference sequence). The CDR3 is 16 amino acids.

This rearrangement joins TRBV5-4 to TRBJ2-7; 9 bases fit TRBD1. Germline V lookup: CDR1 SGHNT, CDR2 YYREEE (reference sequence). J gave up 4 bases and V 4 bases, and 6 bases lay outside the gene matches. This CDR3 spans 14 amino acids. The CDR3 loop reads CASSQGQGKYEQYF. CDR3 DNA: TGTGCCAGCAGCCAGGGACAGGGAAAATACGAGCAGTACTTC.

The V gene is TRBV25-1, the J gene TRBJ2-1; possible D gene TRBD2, 6 bases. CDR1 is MGHDK and CDR2 is SYGVNS in the germline V gene. CDR3 length: 14 residues. Deletions cut 6 bases from V and 5 bases from J, with 14 bases between. Here the CDR3 reads CASRRGGGNNEQFF. The CDR3 DNA sequence: TGTGCCAGCAGGCGTGGGGGAGGCAACAATGAGCAGTTCTTC.

The chain is built from TRBV30 and TRBJ2-7; 9 positions agree with TRBD1. V shed 0 bases and J 4 bases; nucleotides not matched to a gene: 7. CDR3 size: 15 residues. Germline V CDR1 and CDR2: GTSNPN, SVGIG (reference sequence). CDR3 sequence reads: CAWSVGQGLLYEQYF. CDR3 bases: TGTGCCTGGAGTGTCGGACAGGGGCTTTTGTACGAGCAGTACTTC.

The CDR3 protein is CASRGNSGNTIYF. The CDR3 DNA sequence: TGTGCCAGTAGGGGGAATTCTGGAAACACCATATATTTT. The gene calls are TRBV19 and TRBJ1-3; D unclear. V dropped 6 bases and J dropped 1 base, with 7 bases sitting between them. The CDR3 totals 13 residues. Germline assignment: CDR1 LNHDA and CDR2 SQIVND (reference sequence).

The V gene is TRBV6-5, the J gene TRBJ2-3; D gene ambiguous. The V gene lost 6 bases and the J gene lost 3 bases, with 10 bases spanning the gap. The CDR3 contains 13 residues. The germline gives CDR1 MNHEY, CDR2 SVGAGI. The CDR3 region has the DNA TGTGCCAGCAGGGGTAGCCGAACAGATACGCAGTATTTT. Translating it yields CASRGSRTDTQYF.